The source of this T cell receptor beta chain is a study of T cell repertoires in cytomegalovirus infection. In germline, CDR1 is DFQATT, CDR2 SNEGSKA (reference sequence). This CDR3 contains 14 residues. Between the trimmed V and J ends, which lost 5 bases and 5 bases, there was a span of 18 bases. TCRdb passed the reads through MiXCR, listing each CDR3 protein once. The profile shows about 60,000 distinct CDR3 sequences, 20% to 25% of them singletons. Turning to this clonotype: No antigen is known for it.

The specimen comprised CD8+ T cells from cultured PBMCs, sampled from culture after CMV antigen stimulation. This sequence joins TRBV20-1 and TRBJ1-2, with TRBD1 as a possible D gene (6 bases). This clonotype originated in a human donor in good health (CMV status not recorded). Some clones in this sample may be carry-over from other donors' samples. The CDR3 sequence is CSAEHTGIGYGYTF. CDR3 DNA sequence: TGCAGTGCTGAGCACACAGGGATTGGGTATGGCTACACCTTC.